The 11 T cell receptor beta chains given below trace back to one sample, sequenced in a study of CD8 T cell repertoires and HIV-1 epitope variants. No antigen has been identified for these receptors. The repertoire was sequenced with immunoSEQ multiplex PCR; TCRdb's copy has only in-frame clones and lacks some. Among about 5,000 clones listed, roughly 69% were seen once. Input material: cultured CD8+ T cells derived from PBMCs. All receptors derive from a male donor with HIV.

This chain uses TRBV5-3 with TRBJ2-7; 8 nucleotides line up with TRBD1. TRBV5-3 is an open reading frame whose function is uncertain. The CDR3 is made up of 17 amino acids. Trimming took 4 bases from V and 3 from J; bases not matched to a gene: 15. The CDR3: CARSGRWVGQGDYEQYF. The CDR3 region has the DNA TGTGCCAGAAGCGGGAGGTGGGTAGGACAGGGCGACTACGAGCAGTACTTC.

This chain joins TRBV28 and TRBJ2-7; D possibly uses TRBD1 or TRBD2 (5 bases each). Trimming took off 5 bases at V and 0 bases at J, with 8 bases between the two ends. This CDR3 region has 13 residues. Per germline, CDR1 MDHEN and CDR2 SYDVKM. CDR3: CASSPGTSYEQYF. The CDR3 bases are TGTGCCAGCAGTCCCGGGACCTCCTACGAGCAGTACTTC.

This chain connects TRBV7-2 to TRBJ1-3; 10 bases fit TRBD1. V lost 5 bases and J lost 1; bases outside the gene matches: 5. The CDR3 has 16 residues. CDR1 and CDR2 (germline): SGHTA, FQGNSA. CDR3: CASSLTGGASGNTIYF. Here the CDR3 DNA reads TGTGCCAGCAGCCTGACAGGGGGCGCTTCTGGAAACACCATATATTTT.

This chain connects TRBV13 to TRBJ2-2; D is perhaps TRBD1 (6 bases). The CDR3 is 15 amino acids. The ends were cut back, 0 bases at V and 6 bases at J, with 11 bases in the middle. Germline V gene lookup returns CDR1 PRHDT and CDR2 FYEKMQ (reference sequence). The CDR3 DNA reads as TGTGCCAGCAGCTTAGGGGGGGCGCGGTCCGGGGAGCTGTTTTTT. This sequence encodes CASSLGGARSGELFF.

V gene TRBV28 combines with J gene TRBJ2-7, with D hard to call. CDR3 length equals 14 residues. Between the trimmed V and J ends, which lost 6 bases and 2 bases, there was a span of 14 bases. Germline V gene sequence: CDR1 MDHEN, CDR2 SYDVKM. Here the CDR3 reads CASSIWAGPYEQYF. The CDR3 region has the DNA TGTGCCAGCAGCATTTGGGCCGGTCCCTACGAGCAGTACTTC.

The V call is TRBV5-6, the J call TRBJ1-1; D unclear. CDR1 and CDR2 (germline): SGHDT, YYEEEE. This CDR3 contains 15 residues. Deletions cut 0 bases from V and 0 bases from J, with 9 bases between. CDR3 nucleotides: TGTGCCAGCAGCTTGGGGGCAGCAATGAACACTGAAGCTTTCTTT. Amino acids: CASSLGAAMNTEAFF.

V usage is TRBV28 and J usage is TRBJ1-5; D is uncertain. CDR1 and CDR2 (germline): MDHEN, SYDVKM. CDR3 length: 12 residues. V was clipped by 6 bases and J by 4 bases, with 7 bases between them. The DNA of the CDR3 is TGTGCCAGCAGCCCCCGGAATCAGCCCCAGCATTTT. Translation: CASSPRNQPQHF.

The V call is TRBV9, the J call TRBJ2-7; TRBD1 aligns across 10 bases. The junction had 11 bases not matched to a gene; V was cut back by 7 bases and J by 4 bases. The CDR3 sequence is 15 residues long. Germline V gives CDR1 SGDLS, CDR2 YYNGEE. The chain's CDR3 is CASGSTGGYGYEQYF. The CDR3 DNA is TGTGCCAGCGGATCGACAGGGGGCTACGGTTACGAGCAGTACTTC.

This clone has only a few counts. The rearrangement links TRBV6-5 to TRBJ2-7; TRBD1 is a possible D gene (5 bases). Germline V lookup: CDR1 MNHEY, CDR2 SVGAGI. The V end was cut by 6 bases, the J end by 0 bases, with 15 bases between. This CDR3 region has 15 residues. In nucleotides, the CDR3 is TGTGCCAGCAGCAGGGTCTCCGTAAGCTCCTACGAGCAGTACTTC. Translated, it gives CASSRVSVSSYEQYF.

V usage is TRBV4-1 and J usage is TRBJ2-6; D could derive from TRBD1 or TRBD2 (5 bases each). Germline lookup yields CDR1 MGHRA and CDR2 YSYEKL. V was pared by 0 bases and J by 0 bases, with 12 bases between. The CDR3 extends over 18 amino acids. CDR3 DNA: TGCGCCAGCAGCCAAGACTGGACGGGACCCTCTGGGGCCAACGTCCTGACTTTC. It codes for CASSQDWTGPSGANVLTF.

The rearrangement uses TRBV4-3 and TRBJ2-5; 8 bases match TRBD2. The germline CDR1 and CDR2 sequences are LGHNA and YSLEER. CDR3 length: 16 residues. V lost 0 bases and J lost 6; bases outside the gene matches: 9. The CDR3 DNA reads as TGCGCCAGCAGCCAAGACCTAGCGGGCACCCAGAAGACCCAGTACTTC. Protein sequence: CASSQDLAGTQKTQYF.